One sample yielded the 5 T cell receptor beta chains listed below, sequenced in a study of CD8+ T cells in alopecia areata. Extracted RNA was reverse transcribed, and the resulting cDNA served as sequencing template. TCRdb keeps only in-frame clones here, not all; method: immunoSEQ multiplex PCR. Of over 80,000 clones in the sample, roughly 47% were seen once. Documented treatment: oral pan-JAK inhibitor, 5-10 mg twice daily. The sequencing used CD8+ T cells sorted from blood, collected at week 24, from a patient treated with tofacitinib. The receptors originated from a human donor with alopecia areata.

This sequence joins TRBV9 and TRBJ2-3, with unresolved D. The germline V and J ends were trimmed by 3 bases and 2 bases, with 4 bases remaining between them. The CDR3 contains 12 residues. Germline lookup yields CDR1 SGDLS and CDR2 YYNGEE. CDR3 loop: CASSGLTDTQYF. The CDR3, as DNA: TGTGCCAGCAGCGGTCTCACAGATACGCAGTATTTT.

The V and J genes are TRBV6-5 and TRBJ1-2; 9 nucleotides agree with TRBD1. Germline CDR1 reads MNHEY; CDR2 reads SVGAGI. V was pared by 4 bases and J by 12 bases, with 6 bases of the junction left unmatched. The CDR3 extends over 12 amino acids. Here the CDR3 reads CASSSTGGGHTF. CDR3 DNA sequence: TGTGCCAGCAGTTCTACAGGGGGCGGACACACCTTC.

This clone has only a few counts. The sample contains more than one DNA sequence encoding this CDR3. The genes are TRBV27 and TRBJ2-1; TRBD2 aligns across 11 bases. The ends lost 5 bases at V and 3 bases at J; junction bases unmatched: 0. CDR1 and CDR2 from the germline V gene are MNHEY and SMNVEV (reference sequence). The CDR3 contains 14 residues. The CDR3 region is CASSLAGGYNEQFF. The DNA of the CDR3 is TGTGCCAGCAGTCTAGCGGGAGGCTACAATGAGCAGTTCTTC.

Regarding this clone: A much larger clone lies a single base off, so this may be a read error. The V and J genes are TRBV27 and TRBJ2-1; 11 nucleotides line up with TRBD2. CDR1 and CDR2 (germline): MNHEY, SMNVEV (reference sequence). CDR3 size: 14 residues. V lost 5 bases, J lost 6 bases, and 3 bases stayed unmatched. The CDR3 sequence is CASSGLAGGNEQFF. Here the CDR3 DNA reads TGTGCCAGCAGTGGTCTAGCGGGAGGCAATGAGCAGTTCTTC.

The chain has TRBV7-9 and TRBJ1-5; D is unclear. The CDR3 totals 14 residues. Deletions cut 0 bases from V and 10 bases from J, with 13 bases between. The germline gives CDR1 SEHNR, CDR2 FQNEAQ (reference sequence). The CDR3 nucleotides read TGTGCCAGCAGCTTAGCTCCCAGCTTGAGCCCCCAGCATTTT. This translates into CASSLAPSLSPQHF.